This TCR beta chain originates from a study of identical twins. Unique molecular identifiers were present on cDNA, and template switching added a universal primer site. One entry per CDR3 protein, called by TCRdb with MiXCR from the 5' RACE reads. Among roughly 240,000 distinct CDR3 sequences listed, around 6.6% were seen once. Study-level results: For out-of-frame beta sequences, excess twin sharing was weaker. Memory repertoires lacked the insertion deficit that abundant cord blood beta clonotypes showed. Without tracking the same donors, conclusions rested on cross-sectional statistical analysis.

The CDR3 consists of 17 residues. CDR1 and CDR2 from the germline V gene are ENHRY and SYGVKD. The V segment lost 3 bases and the J segment 4 bases; nucleotides outside the gene matches: 11. This clonotype was observed at least ten times. The antigen remains undetermined. This same sample was also part of a study on yellow fever vaccine responses in identical twins.

The chain carries TRBV10-3 and TRBJ1-2; TRBD1 aligns across 10 bases. The clonotype was recovered from a woman in her late teens or twenties in good health. The sample consisted of memory (CD45RO+) T cells sorted from blood. This chain's CDR3 is CAISDPGGTGVGYGYTF. CDR3 DNA sequence: TGTGCCATCAGTGACCCTGGCGGGACAGGGGTTGGCTATGGCTACACCTTC.